The 23 T cell receptor beta chains below all came from one sample that was sequenced in a study of blood T cell repertoires in COVID-19. The method was immunoSEQ multiplex PCR; TCRdb's version includes in-frame clones alone and lacks a portion of them. The sample contains about 200,000 clones, roughly nine tenths of which appear only once. Material: PBMCs or T cells enriched from blood (not recorded which). The receptors come from a woman aged 18-30 years who had recovered from COVID-19.

This chain joins TRBV5-1 and TRBJ1-2; D is perhaps TRBD1 (5 bases). Germline V CDR1 and CDR2: SGHRS, YFSETQ. V was shortened by 1 base and J by 6 bases, with 16 bases between the two germline ends. The CDR3 sequence is 15 residues long. CDR3 sequence reads: CASSLRRGGVDGYTF. The CDR3 nucleotides read TGCGCCAGCAGCTTGCGTAGGGGCGGGGTAGATGGCTACACCTTC.

The genes are TRBV28 and TRBJ1-2, with D maybe TRBD1 (5 bases). This CDR3 region has 13 residues. The germline V gene encodes CDR1 MDHEN and CDR2 SYDVKM. V was pared by 1 base and J by 6 bases, with 9 bases between. The CDR3 protein is CASSLSARDGYTF. The CDR3 bases are TGTGCCAGCAGTTTATCGGCCAGGGATGGCTACACCTTC.

This clone was recorded once. This chain uses TRBV5-8 with TRBJ1-5, with 11 bases lining up with TRBD1. This CDR3 has 16 amino acids. Germline CDR1 SGHTS, CDR2 YDEGEE. V was pared by 3 bases and J by 6 bases, with 8 bases of the junction left unmatched. The CDR3 is CASSSRTGGQRQPQHF. DNA of the CDR3: TGTGCCAGCAGCTCGAGGACAGGGGGCCAGCGTCAGCCCCAGCATTTT.

This clone was seen once. The chain has TRBV21-1 and TRBJ1-3; TRBD1, as called in the table, went unchecked against the DNA. TRBV21-1 is classified as a pseudogene. This CDR3 is 17 amino acids long. The CDR3 region is CASSQDGAAWAGNTIYF. CDR3 nucleotides: TGTGCCAGCAGTCAGGATGGGGCCGCCTGGGCAGGAAACACCATATATTTT.

This sequence joins TRBV28 and TRBJ2-2; TRBD2 agrees at 8 bases. The CDR3 totals 16 residues. Germline values: CDR1 MDHEN, CDR2 SYDVKM. V shed 9 bases, J shed 5 bases, and the junction held 14 bases outside the gene matches. In nucleotides, the CDR3 is TGTGCCAGTCAGAAATACAGCGGGGGTCGAACCGGGGAGCTGTTTTTT. Translating it yields CASQKYSGGRTGELFF. Full variable domain (remainder filled in from reference TRBV28 and TRBJ2-2): DVKVTQSSRYLVKRTGEKVFLECVQDMDHENMFWYRQDPGLGLRLIYFSYDVKMKEKGDIPEGYSVSREKKERFSLILESASTNQTSMYLCASQKYSGGRTGELFFGEGSRLTVL.

The sample holds one count of this clone. The rearrangement joins TRBV30 to TRBJ1-6; D not resolved. Germline CDR1 GTSNPN, CDR2 SVGIG (reference sequence). V was cut by 1 base and J by 12 bases, with 7 bases left in between. CDR3 length equals 11 residues. CDR3 amino acids: CAWSEDLPLHF. The CDR3 DNA follows: TGTGCCTGGAGTGAAGACTTACCCCTCCACTTT.

CDR3 DNA: TGCAGCGTTGGTAGGATTGACAGGAACTATGGCTACACCTTC. This gives the protein CSVGRIDRNYGYTF. The V call is TRBV29-1, the J call TRBJ1-2, with D possibly TRBD1 on 6 matching bases. Per germline, CDR1 SQVTM and CDR2 ANQGSEA. The CDR3 spans 14 residues. The ends were cut back, 4 bases at V and 2 bases at J, with 14 bases in the middle.

This clone occurred once. This chain uses TRBV5-4 with TRBJ2-1; 9 positions match TRBD1. V was pared by 4 bases and J by 3 bases, with 5 bases of the junction left unmatched. The germline V gene has CDR1 SGHNT and CDR2 YYREEE (reference sequence). The CDR3 is 15 amino acids. The CDR3 region has the DNA TGTGCCAGCAGCACGGGACAGGGCCTCTACAATGAGCAGTTCTTC. As protein: CASSTGQGLYNEQFF.

The rearrangement links TRBV7-2 to TRBJ1-6; 10 nucleotides match TRBD1. The CDR3 sequence is 17 residues long. Unmatched junction bases numbered 6, after V lost 5 bases and J lost 2 bases. Germline-derived CDR1 and CDR2 are SGHTA and FQGNSA. The CDR3 bases are TGTGCCAGCAGCCCGCGACAGGGGGCAACCTATAATTCACCCCTCCACTTT. This codes for CASSPRQGATYNSPLHF.

The CDR3 bases are TGTGCCAGCACCCGCGGGGAAACTGAAGCTTTCTTT. It codes for CASTRGETEAFF. This chain links TRBV5-4 with TRBJ1-1; no definite D call. The germline V and J ends were trimmed by 6 bases and 5 bases, with 11 bases remaining between them. This CDR3 is built from 12 residues. Germline V gene data show CDR1 as SGHNT and CDR2 as YYREEE (reference sequence).

V usage is TRBV29-1 and J usage is TRBJ2-3, with 7 bases aligning to TRBD2. The V gene's germline CDR1 is SQVTM and CDR2 ANQGSEA. There are 14 residues in the CDR3. Trimming removed 7 bases from V and 1 base from J; junction bases left unmatched: 8. DNA for the CDR3: TGCAGCGCCGCCCCGGGACTACGCACAGATACGCAGTATTTT. Protein: CSAAPGLRTDTQYF.

The CDR3 DNA reads as TGTGCCAGCAGCGCCGGGGGTATGGATTACGAGCAGTACTTC. Translation gives CASSAGGMDYEQYF. J is TRBJ2-7 and V is TRBV9; D perhaps matches TRBD2 (6 bases). In germline, CDR1 is SGDLS, CDR2 YYNGEE. The CDR3 consists of 14 residues. V was trimmed by 3 bases and J by 4 bases, leaving 14 bases between them.

This chain uses TRBV5-4 with TRBJ2-1, with 7 bases matching TRBD2. The CDR3 is 15 amino acids. CDR1 is SGHNT, CDR2 YYREEE, per germline (reference sequence). Unmatched junction bases numbered 5, after V lost 2 bases and J lost 3 bases. In DNA, the CDR3 is TGTGCCAGCAGCTTCCGGGACTACATCTACAATGAGCAGTTCTTC. It encodes CASSFRDYIYNEQFF. The full variable domain, its missing parts supplied by reference TRBV5-4 and TRBJ2-1, is ETGVTQSPTHLIKTRGQQVTLRCSSQSGHNTVSWYQQALGQGPQFIFQYYREEENGRGNFPPRFSGLQFPNYSSELNVNALELDDSALYLCASSFRDYIYNEQFFGPGTRLTVL.

The rearrangement links TRBV20-1 to TRBJ2-3; 9 positions agree with TRBD2. The CDR3 is made up of 14 amino acids. J lost 2 bases, V lost 3 bases, and 3 bases had no gene match. Germline V gene sequence: CDR1 DFQATT, CDR2 SNEGSKA (reference sequence). The DNA for the CDR3 is TGCAGTGCTAGTTGGGGACTAGCCACAGATACGCAGTATTTT. This sequence encodes CSASWGLATDTQYF.

The rearrangement links TRBV19 to TRBJ1-4, with D unclear. This CDR3 has 14 residues. V lost 3 bases to trimming and J lost 4 bases, with 9 bases between them. Germline V CDR1 and CDR2: LNHDA, SQIVND (reference sequence). The CDR3 here is CASSIGGFNEKLFF. CDR3 bases: TGTGCCAGTAGTATTGGAGGGTTTAATGAAAAACTGTTTTTT.

In regard to this clone: At one boundary the junction diverges from the germline segment, which might be a read error. The V call is TRBV5-6, the J call TRBJ2-1; 9 positions match TRBD2. The CDR3 contains 16 residues. Germline CDR1 and CDR2: SGHDT and YYEEEE. The CDR3 region is CASSLVGTSSHNEQFF. DNA for the CDR3: TGTGCCAGCAGCTTGGTCGGGACTAGCTCCCACAATGAGCAGTTCTTC.

The chain employs TRBV2 and TRBJ2-1, with D unclear. The germline CDR1 and CDR2 sequences are SNHLY and FYNNEI. The CDR3 consists of 11 residues. The germline V and J ends were trimmed by 5 bases and 6 bases, with 5 bases remaining between them. CDR3 DNA: TGTGCCAGCAGTACTTTCAATGAGCAGTTCTTC. It codes for CASSTFNEQFF.

The rearrangement joins TRBV2 to TRBJ1-5, with unresolved D. From germline, CDR1 is SNHLY and CDR2 FYNNEI. V gave up 4 bases and J gave up 8 bases, with 9 bases separating them. CDR3 size: 12 residues. The CDR3 nucleotides are TGTGCCAGCAGTGGCCACAGCAAGCCCCAGCATTTT. Translating it yields CASSGHSKPQHF.

The genes are TRBV27 and TRBJ2-7; 8 bases are a match to TRBD1. Trimming removed 3 bases from V and 3 bases from J; junction bases left unmatched: 7. Germline V gene lookup returns CDR1 MNHEY and CDR2 SMNVEV (reference sequence). The CDR3 sequence is 15 residues long. The CDR3 reads CASSFYRGAFYEQYF. The CDR3 DNA is TGTGCCAGCAGTTTCTACAGGGGGGCCTTCTACGAGCAGTACTTC.

The chain links TRBV6-1 to TRBJ1-3, with D perhaps matching TRBD1 (5 bases). The germline V gene encodes CDR1 MNHNS and CDR2 SASEGT. The V end lost 2 bases, the J end lost 7 bases, and 12 bases lay between the germline ends. The CDR3 sequence is 14 residues long. The CDR3 DNA reads as TGTGCCAGCAGTGAATGGGGCTTAGAGAACACCATATATTTT. Translation: CASSEWGLENTIYF.

This sequence joins TRBV18 and TRBJ1-5; possible D gene TRBD1, 6 bases. The CDR3 extends over 16 amino acids. Germline CDR1 KGHSH, CDR2 LQKENI. The V and J ends lost 4 bases and 0 bases respectively, with 13 bases between them. The CDR3 sequence is CASSLTGTNSNQPQHF. The CDR3 DNA is TGTGCCAGCTCACTGACCGGGACAAATAGCAATCAGCCCCAGCATTTT.

This clone was detected a few times. CDR3 coding DNA: TGCACCAGCAGCCCACGATCCATGGCACCCCAGGCACGCCAGCATTTT. It is translated as CTSSPRSMAPQARQHF. The rearrangement links TRBV1 to TRBJ1-5; TRBD1 reflects the table's D call only, with no check against the DNA. TRBV1 is given as a pseudogene. The CDR3 totals 16 residues.

The chain is built from TRBV18 and TRBJ2-5; TRBD2 matches at 8 bases. CDR3 length: 13 amino acids. CDR1 is KGHSH and CDR2 is LQKENI in the germline V gene. The V and J ends lost 6 bases and 4 bases, in that order; junction bases with no gene match: 4. CDR3 protein: CASSREGGETQYF. The CDR3 nucleotides read TGTGCCAGCTCCCGGGAGGGCGGAGAGACCCAGTACTTC.